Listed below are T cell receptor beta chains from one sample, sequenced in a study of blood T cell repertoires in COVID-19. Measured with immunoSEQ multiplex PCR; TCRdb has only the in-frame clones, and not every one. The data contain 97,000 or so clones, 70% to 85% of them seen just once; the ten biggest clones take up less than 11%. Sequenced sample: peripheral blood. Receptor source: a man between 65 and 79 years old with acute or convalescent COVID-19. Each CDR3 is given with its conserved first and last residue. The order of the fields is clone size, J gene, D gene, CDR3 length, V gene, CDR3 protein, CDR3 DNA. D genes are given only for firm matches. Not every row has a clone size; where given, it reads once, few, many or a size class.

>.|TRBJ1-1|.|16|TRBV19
CASSIDPRDMNTEAFF
TGTGCCAGTAGTATAGATCCCCGAGATATGAACACTGAAGCTTTCTTT
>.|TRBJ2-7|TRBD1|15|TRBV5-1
CASSLNRGPTYEQYF
TGCGCCAGCAGCTTAAACAGGGGGCCGACTTACGAGCAGTACTTC
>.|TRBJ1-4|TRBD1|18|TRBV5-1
CASSLRRTPGQANEKLFF
TGCGCCAGCAGCTTGAGAAGGACCCCGGGACAGGCGAATGAAAAACTGTTTTTT
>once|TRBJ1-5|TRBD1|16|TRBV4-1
CASSQATGGPGQPQHF
TGCGCCAGCAGCCAGGCGACAGGGGGGCCAGGTCAGCCCCAGCATTTT
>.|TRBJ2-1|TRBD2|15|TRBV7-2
CASSPRGSSYNEQFF
TGTGCCAGCAGCCCGCGGGGGAGCTCCTACAATGAGCAGTTCTTC
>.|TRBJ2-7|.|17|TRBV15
CATSRDSRGSVGYEQYF
TGTGCCACCAGCAGAGATAGCAGGGGATCGGTGGGCTACGAGCAGTACTTC
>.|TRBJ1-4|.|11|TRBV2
CASSVLEHLFF
TGTGCCAGCAGTGTACTAGAACACCTGTTTTTT
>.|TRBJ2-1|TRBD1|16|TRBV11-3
CASSLAGTASYNEQFF
TGTGCCAGCAGCTTAGCCGGGACAGCCTCCTACAATGAGCAGTTCTTC
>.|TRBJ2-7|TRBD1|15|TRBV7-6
CASSPLGTGPYEQYF
TGTGCCAGCAGCCCCCTAGGGACAGGCCCCTACGAGCAGTACTTC
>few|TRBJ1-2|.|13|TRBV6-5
CASRRDAGYGYTF
TGTGCCAGCCGGCGGGACGCAGGATATGGCTACACCTTC
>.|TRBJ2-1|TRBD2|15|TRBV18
CASSPTSGTYNEQFF
TGTGCCAGCTCACCAACTAGCGGGACTTACAATGAGCAGTTCTTC
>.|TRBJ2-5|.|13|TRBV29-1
CSGGAGGRETQYF
TGCAGCGGGGGGGCTGGTGGTCGAGAGACCCAGTACTTC
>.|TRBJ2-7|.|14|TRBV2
CASSVLRGSYEQYF
TGTGCCAGCAGTGTTTTGCGGGGCTCCTACGAGCAGTACTTC
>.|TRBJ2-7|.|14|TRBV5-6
CASSQLESSYEQYF
TGTGCCAGCAGTCAACTAGAGAGCTCCTACGAGCAGTACTTC
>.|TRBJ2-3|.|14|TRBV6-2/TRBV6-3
CASSEDRGTDTQYF
TGTGCCAGCAGTGAGGACAGAGGCACAGATACGCAGTATTTT
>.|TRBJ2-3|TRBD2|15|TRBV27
CASSLGGTGTDTQYF
TGTGCCAGCAGTTTGGGAGGGACGGGCACAGATACGCAGTATTTT
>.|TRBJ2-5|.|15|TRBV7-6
CASSLGSAGLETQYF
TGTGCCAGCAGCTTAGGGTCGGCAGGGTTGGAGACCCAGTACTTC
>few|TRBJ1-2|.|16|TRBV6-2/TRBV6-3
CASSYDGRATNYGYTF
TGTGCCAGCAGTTACGACGGCAGGGCGACTAACTATGGCTACACCTTC
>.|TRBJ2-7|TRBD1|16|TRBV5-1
CASSLISGQVTYEQYF
TGCGCCAGCAGCTTGATCTCGGGACAGGTAACCTACGAGCAGTACTTC
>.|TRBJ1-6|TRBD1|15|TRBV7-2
CASSYGTGSNSPLHF
TGTGCCAGCAGCTACGGGACAGGGAGTAATTCACCCCTCCACTTT